This TCR beta chain was sequenced during a study of Tregs in tolerant kidney transplant recipients. Study-wide context: Related graft donors supplied nonmyeloablative bone marrow transplants, and mixed chimerism was transient.

Concerning this clone itself: The antigen is undetermined.

Repertoires were generated with immunoSEQ multiplex PCR, while TCRdb's copy carries only in-frame clones and drops some. The table lists more than 60,000 clones, around 90% of them singletons. Broader study findings: Donor-specific Treg expansion exceeded global Treg expansion in tolerant patients, suggesting antigen drive. For some patients, primers changed over time, blocking nucleotide-level comparison.

Sequencing used CD4+ T cells from blood, obtained before the transplant. The receptor was derived from a human donor who received a combined kidney and bone marrow transplant.

The CDR3 spells CASSRSGRDTQYF. In DNA form, the CDR3 reads TGTGCCAGCAGCCGTAGCGGGAGGGATACGCAGTATTTT. The chain has TRBV7-3 and TRBJ2-3; 10 bases line up with TRBD2. The CDR3 covers 13 residues. The V gene's germline CDR1 is SGHTA and CDR2 FQGTGA. The V segment lost 5 bases and the J segment 6 bases; nucleotides outside the gene matches: 2.